This T cell receptor beta chain was identified during a study of control samples from healthy donors and cancer patients. Data came from immunoSEQ multiplex PCR; TCRdb stores just in-frame clones and leaves some out. The top ten clones hold around 1.5% of a sample with around 50,000 clones, around nine tenths of them seen once. CDR3 size: 16 residues. Trimming shortened V by 6 bases and J by 3 bases, and 18 bases separated the two germline ends. Germline values: CDR1 LNHDA, CDR2 SQIVND (reference sequence). The sample consisted of PBMCs. This chain links TRBV19 with TRBJ1-5; TRBD1 might be the D (6 bases). This clonotype was sampled from a man aged 35-49 years with colorectal cancer. CDR3 nucleotides: TGTGCCAGTAGCCCCGTCGCAGGGGCTACCAATCAGCCCCAGCATTTT. It translates to CASSPVAGATNQPQHF.